This T cell receptor beta chain was sequenced in a study of T cells in localized non-small cell lung cancer. General study results and limits: Median around 56 top-100 tumor clones were shared with paired adjacent lung. With higher T cell density in blood came longer overall survival. Uninvolved neighboring lung showed the greatest T cell clonality, exceeding tumor.

Sequenced by immunoSEQ multiplex PCR; TCRdb stores in-frame clones only, minus some. Among fewer than 40,000 clones listed, around 84% were seen once. This clone is a singleton in its sample. Its antigen is as yet unknown. CDR1 and CDR2 from the germline V gene are SEHNR and FQNEAQ (reference sequence). The CDR3 contains 18 residues. Trimming at V came to 3 bases and at J to 0 bases, leaving 14 bases not matched to a gene. V is TRBV7-9 and J is TRBJ2-7; 7 positions match TRBD2. The sequencing used peripheral blood, collected before any cancer treatment. The TCR originated in a male donor at least 60 years old with stage III lung adenocarcinoma. CDR3 in amino acids: CASSFWGEGAKSSYEQYF. The CDR3 DNA reads as TGTGCCAGCAGCTTCTGGGGGGAGGGCGCCAAAAGCTCCTACGAGCAGTACTTC.